This T cell receptor beta chain was captured by sequencing in a study of OX40 agonist ivuxolimab in advanced cancers. As for the study in general: Ivuxolimab, an agonistic anti-OX40 (CD134) antibody, was given to patients.

This clone was seen a single time. Clones were read by immunoSEQ multiplex PCR, and TCRdb kept only the in-frame ones, dropping some. The repertoire holds 100,000 or so clones, with more than 85% as singletons. Trimming removed 3 bases from V and 0 bases from J, with 12 bases in between. This CDR3 is built from 15 residues. From germline, CDR1 is SGHAT and CDR2 FQNNGV. The TCR sequence derives from an adult with an advanced solid tumor such as melanoma, head and neck, liver or kidney cancer. The sample in question was CD4+ or CD8+ T cells sorted from blood, obtained in a trial of the OX40 agonist ivuxolimab. V and J are TRBV11-2 and TRBJ2-7; maybe TRBD2 (6 bases). CDR3 DNA: TGTGCCAGCAGCTTTGGATCCGGGGGCTCCTACGAGCAGTACTTC. This encodes CASSFGSGGSYEQYF.